The rows below give T cell receptor beta chains drawn from one sample of a study of human T cells and chemical hapten exposure. TCRdb reprocessed the RACE reads with MiXCR, giving one entry per CDR3 protein. This table has over 85,000 distinct CDR3 sequences, approximately 8.6% appearing once. The sample consisted of whole blood, taken in connection with sensitization to the hapten diphenylcyclopropenone (DPC). Receptors originate from a middle-aged woman with alopecia areata. Some clones in this sample may be carry-over from other donors' samples. The CDR3 runs from the conserved cysteine through the conserved F or W. Each record gives: J gene, V gene, clone size, CDR3 protein. Size is omitted from some rows. Given values are once, few, many or a class for expanded clones.

>TRBJ1-5|TRBV7-8|many
CASSLTRGGLRQPQHF
>TRBJ1-5|TRBV24-1|few
CANCTHSNQPQHF
>TRBJ2-3|TRBV27|many
CASKLVGSSSTDTQYF
>TRBJ2-2|TRBV27|NA
CASSLSRDLTGELFF
>TRBJ1-2|TRBV12-3/TRBV12-4|many
CASSPGEGGGYTF
>TRBJ2-1|TRBV29-1|many
CSVAPSNGRFF
>TRBJ1-6|TRBV27|few
CASSSRTGMESPLHF
>TRBJ1-2|TRBV10-3|many
CAARDSSNYGYTF
>TRBJ2-1|TRBV5-4|NA
CASSRDNPGTGSREQFF
>TRBJ1-6|TRBV29-1|many
CSVVDSYNSPLHF
>TRBJ1-6|TRBV12-3/TRBV12-4|many
CASSPQGQSESPLHF
>TRBJ1-4|TRBV18|few
CASSPRESEKLFF
>TRBJ1-2|TRBV29-1|many
CSVEIYQGQGYGYTF
>TRBJ1-1|TRBV7-2|few
CASSITTRTGAEAFF
>TRBJ1-6|TRBV6-2/TRBV6-3|NA
CASYTPDRGWSPLHF
>TRBJ2-4|TRBV27|NA
CASSYRMGLAKNIQYF
>TRBJ2-7|TRBV12-3/TRBV12-4|NA
CASGTPYEQYF
>TRBJ2-5|TRBV2|few
CASSQDGPETQYF
>TRBJ2-3|TRBV6-2/TRBV6-3|few
CASSYSSTRTGNTDTQYF
>TRBJ1-5|TRBV6-2/TRBV6-3|NA
CASSYSSEPHPTDSNQPQHF
>TRBJ1-4|TRBV18|NA
CASSPRAGEKLFF
>TRBJ2-3|TRBV10-3|NA
CAISERTESDTQYF
>TRBJ1-4|TRBV5-4|NA
CASSPGQNKEKLFF
>TRBJ2-7|TRBV28|many
CASSLGFEQYF
>TRBJ1-2|TRBV4-2|many
CASSQGTGIYGYTF
>TRBJ2-5|TRBV6-2/TRBV6-3|few
CASGLIPQETQYF
>TRBJ1-6|TRBV18|few
CASSRTGGWDSPLHF
>TRBJ2-7|TRBV12-3/TRBV12-4|few
CASSRRSYEQYF
>TRBJ2-7|TRBV4-2|NA
CASSHLDSTAPPEQYF
>TRBJ2-1|TRBV20-1|NA
CSRASIHEQFF
>TRBJ1-1|TRBV18|NA
CASSPGHNTEAFF
>TRBJ2-3|TRBV4-1|NA
CASSLASADTQYF
>TRBJ2-1|TRBV11-2|many
CASSFKPGGSSHNEQFF
>TRBJ2-1|TRBV6-2/TRBV6-3|few
CASSYSGQGDYNEQFF
>TRBJ2-7|TRBV11-2|many
CASSPDRVGGGQYF
>TRBJ2-1|TRBV5-1|few
CASSQFIEQFF
>TRBJ1-1|TRBV11-2|few
CASSLGTGWSTEAFF
>TRBJ2-2|TRBV2|NA
CASQTVTGNTGELFF
>TRBJ2-3|TRBV20-1|few
CSARPSGQREGRDTQYF
>TRBJ2-1|TRBV21-1|NA
CASSKLTRRHHNREQFF
>TRBJ2-5|TRBV5-1|few
CASSLIIGETQYF
>TRBJ2-3|TRBV4-1|few
CASSRRLAGESDTQYF
>TRBJ1-1|TRBV15|few
CATSRGGLLGDTEAFF
>TRBJ2-5|TRBV3-1|many
CASSPRRRETQYF
>TRBJ2-7|TRBV7-9|many
CASSYSQSYEQYF
>TRBJ2-5|TRBV6-6|many
CASSYGNRETQYF